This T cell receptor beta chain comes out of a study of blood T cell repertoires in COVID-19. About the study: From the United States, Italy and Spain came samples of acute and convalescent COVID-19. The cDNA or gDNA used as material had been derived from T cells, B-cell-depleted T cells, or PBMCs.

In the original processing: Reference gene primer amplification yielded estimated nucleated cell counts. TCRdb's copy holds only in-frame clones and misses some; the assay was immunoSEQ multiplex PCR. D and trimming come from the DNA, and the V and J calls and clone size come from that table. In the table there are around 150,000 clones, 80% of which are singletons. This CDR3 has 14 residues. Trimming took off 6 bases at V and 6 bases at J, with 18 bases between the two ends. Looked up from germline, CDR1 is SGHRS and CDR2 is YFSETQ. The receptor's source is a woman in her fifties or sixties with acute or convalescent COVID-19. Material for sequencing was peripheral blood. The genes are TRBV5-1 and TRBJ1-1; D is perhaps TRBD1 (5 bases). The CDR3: CASNTGLFGPEAFF. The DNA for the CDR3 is TGCGCCAGCAACACGGGACTCTTCGGGCCTGAAGCTTTCTTT. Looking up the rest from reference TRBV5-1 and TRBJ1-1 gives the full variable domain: KAGVTQTPRYLIKTRGQQVTLSCSPISGHRSVSWYQQTPGQGLQFLFEYFSETQRNKGNFPGRFSGRQFSNSRSEMNVSTLELGDSALYLCASNTGLFGPEAFFGQGTRLTVV.